This T cell receptor beta chain is drawn from a study of shared clonotypes between healthy human individuals. Points from the study as a whole: An expected dependence of interdonor clonotype sharing on sequencing depth was noted. Lower generation probabilities were found for non-shared clonotypes than for those shared by all four donors.

Some clones are missing from TCRdb's copy, which holds only in-frame ones; the method was immunoSEQ multiplex PCR. The sample contains about 2,100,000 clones, roughly 91% of which appear only once. As defined, naive CD8 cells were CD45RO-negative and positively selected for CCR7, with terminally differentiated effector memory CD45RA+ cells excluded. The donor cohort consisted entirely of Caucasian adults residing in Nashville, Tennessee. The germline CDR1 and CDR2 sequences are SGDLS and YYNGEE. The CDR3 length is 15 residues. After removal of 4 bases from V and 4 bases from J, the junction contained 8 bases not matched to a gene. About this clone itself: Its target is unknown.

Material: naive CD8+ T cells from PBMCs. The sequence was collected from a man between 18 and 29 years old in good health. Some clones in this sample may be carry-over from other donors' samples. The chain recombines TRBV9 with TRBJ1-3; 7 bases are shared with TRBD1. The CDR3 DNA reads as TGTGCCAGCAGCCCGGAGGGGGCGCGGGGAAACACCATATATTTT. Translation gives CASSPEGARGNTIYF.